A single sample is the source of the 21 T cell receptor beta chains below, sequenced in a study of T cells in Graves' hyperthyroidism and ophthalmopathy. TCR beta CDR3 regions were amplified from RNA transcripts. With the HTBI primer set, the TCR CDR3 went through a first round of RT-PCR. TCRdb passed the multiplex PCR reads through MiXCR, listing each CDR3 protein once. The sample lists about 500,000 distinct CDR3 sequences, approximately 15% occurring once. Sequenced: blood. These receptor sequences come from a woman in her late teens or twenties with Graves' hyperthyroidism.

With regard to this clonotype: This may come from a read error, since a much larger clone is one base off. The J gene is TRBJ2-7, the V gene TRBV4-2; 9 bases align to TRBD2. CDR1 and CDR2 (germline): LGHNA, YNFKEQ. This CDR3 contains 16 residues. This CDR3 reads CASNQTSGSRSYEPYF. The CDR3 nucleotides are TGTGCCAGCAACCAAACTAGCGGGTCCCGCTCCTACGAGCCGTACTTC.

This clonotype occurred many times. The chain is built from TRBV28 and TRBJ2-7; D gene unclear. CDR1 MDHEN and CDR2 SYDVKM come from the germline V gene. With 3 bases removed from V and 6 bases from J, the gap between germline ends came to 6 bases. The CDR3 is 11 residues long. CDR3 region: CASSFSREQYF. In nucleotides, the CDR3 is TGTGCCAGCAGTTTCAGCCGCGAGCAGTACTTC.

This clonotype was seen only a few times. V is TRBV4-3 and J is TRBJ2-4, with D perhaps TRBD2 (7 bases). Germline V gives CDR1 LGHNA, CDR2 YSLEER. V was pared by 4 bases and J by 2 bases, with 18 bases between. This CDR3 comprises 17 residues. The CDR3: CASSLMGGGDSKNIQYF. CDR3 nucleotide sequence: TGCGCCAGCAGCCTAATGGGGGGGGGCGACTCCAAAAACATTCAGTACTTC.

This chain uses TRBV29-1 with TRBJ2-3; weak D call: TRBD1 (7 bases). The CDR3 length is 13 residues. From germline, CDR1 is SQVTM and CDR2 ANQGSEA. V was trimmed by 6 bases and J by 0 bases, leaving 10 bases between them. The CDR3 DNA follows: TGCAGCGTCAGGGGGGCTAGCACAGATACGCAGTATTTT. It specifies CSVRGASTDTQYF.

The chain couples TRBV20-1 to TRBJ2-3; 7 bases fit TRBD2. Germline CDR1 is DFQATT and CDR2 is SNEGSKA (reference sequence). The CDR3 extends over 15 amino acids. The V and J ends lost 3 bases and 6 bases, in that order; junction bases with no gene match: 12. CDR3 sequence (DNA): TGCAGTGCTAGGCAGGGCGGGAGTGCACCCGATACGCAGTATTTT. This gives the protein CSARQGGSAPDTQYF.

This clonotype showed up just a few times. The chain recombines TRBV4-1 with TRBJ1-1, with D possibly matching TRBD1 (5 bases). V shed 4 bases and J shed 8 bases, with 14 bases lying between them. Germline V CDR1 and CDR2: MGHRA, YSYEKL. CDR3 size: 13 residues. The CDR3, as DNA: TGCGCCAGCAGCCCCGGCCCCGGGGCCGAAGCTTTCTTT. Its translation: CASSPGPGAEAFF.

This clonotype was counted ten times or more. J is TRBJ2-1 and V is TRBV2, with D possibly being TRBD2 (5 bases). Trimming left V 7 bases short and J 5 bases short, with 21 bases between. The CDR3 runs 16 residues. Germline CDR1 is SNHLY and CDR2 is FYNNEI. This CDR3 is CASKDPRTHLDNEQFF. In nucleotides, the CDR3 is TGTGCCAGCAAAGACCCTAGGACTCACCTTGACAATGAGCAGTTCTTC. Looking up the rest from reference TRBV2 and TRBJ2-1 gives the full variable domain: EPEVTQTPSHQVTQMGQEVILRCVPISNHLYFYWYRQILGQKVEFLVSFYNNEISEKSEIFDDQFSVERPDGSNFTLKIRSTKLEDSAMYFCASKDPRTHLDNEQFFGPGTRLTVL.

Many counts were recorded for this clonotype. The chain has TRBV6-1 and TRBJ1-2, with TRBD1 matching over 7 bases. CDR3 length: 14 residues. V lost 7 bases to trimming and J lost 4 bases; unmatched junction nucleotides: 9. Germline CDR1 MNHNS, CDR2 SASEGT. The CDR3 spells CASNTGQRIYGYTF. As DNA, the CDR3 is TGTGCCAGCAACACGGGACAGAGAATCTATGGCTACACCTTC.

This clonotype was seen ten or more times. The chain joins TRBV20-1 to TRBJ2-5; no clear D gene. This CDR3 is built from 15 residues. Trimming removed 6 bases at V and 0 bases at J, with 17 bases between. Germline CDR1 DFQATT, CDR2 SNEGSKA (reference sequence). DNA for the CDR3: TGCAGTGCCATAGACGCGACCACGTACCAAGAGACCCAGTACTTC. This translates into CSAIDATTYQETQYF.

With regard to this clonotype: One end of the junction varies from germline; a read error may be responsible. V is TRBV2 and J is TRBJ1-2; the D gene is possibly TRBD1 (6 bases). The CDR3 loop spans 15 amino acids. Germline CDR1 and CDR2: SNHLY and FYNNEI. DNA of the CDR3: TGTGCCAGCAGTAAGGACAGAGCTAACAACTATGGCTGCACCTTC. Protein product: CASSKDRANNYGCTF.

This clonotype was seen repeatedly, ten times or more. The V and J genes are TRBV11-2 and TRBJ2-7, with 8 nucleotides matching TRBD1. V was clipped by 5 bases and J by 5 bases; unmatched bases: 8. Germline V lookup: CDR1 SGHAT, CDR2 FQNNGV. The CDR3 extends over 14 amino acids. CDR3 amino acids: CASSRIQGAHEQYF. DNA for the CDR3: TGTGCCAGCAGCCGGATTCAGGGGGCTCACGAGCAGTACTTC. The variable domain in full, completed from reference TRBV11-2 and TRBJ2-7, reads EAGVAQSPRYKIIEKRQSVAFWCNPISGHATLYWYQQILGQGPKLLIQFQNNGVVDDSQLPKDRFSAERLKGVDSTLKIQPAKLEDSAVYLCASSRIQGAHEQYFGPGTRLTVT.

This clonotype was recorded at least ten times. The chain has TRBV7-3 and TRBJ2-3, with 9 bases that match TRBD2. The CDR3 spans 15 residues. The germline CDR1 and CDR2 sequences are SGHTA and FQGTGA. With V trimmed by 2 bases and J by 10 bases, 10 bases remained unmatched. CDR3 region: CASSLRGGARDAQYF. DNA for the CDR3: TGTGCCAGCAGCTTACGCGGGGGGGCACGGGATGCGCAGTATTTT.

This clonotype appeared many times. CDR3 sequence: CASSLGTETQYF. In DNA, the CDR3 is TGTGCCAGCAGTTTAGGGACAGAGACCCAGTACTTC. This rearrangement joins TRBV28 to TRBJ2-5, with D possibly being TRBD1 or TRBD2 (5 bases each). Germline lookup yields CDR1 MDHEN and CDR2 SYDVKM. This CDR3 comprises 12 residues. The V gene lost 2 bases and the J gene lost 4 bases, with 5 bases spanning the gap.

This clonotype was observed at least ten times. This chain links TRBV7-9 with TRBJ2-1, with 11 bases fitting TRBD2. J lost 9 bases, V lost 5 bases, and 9 bases had no gene match. CDR1 and CDR2 (germline): SEHNR, FQNEAQ (reference sequence). The CDR3 contains 15 residues. The CDR3 sequence is CASSPATSGSGEQFF. The CDR3 bases are TGTGCCAGCAGCCCCGCCACTAGCGGGAGTGGTGAGCAGTTCTTC.

This chain links TRBV27 with TRBJ2-1; 9 bases align to TRBD1. This CDR3 comprises 16 residues. Germline assignment: CDR1 MNHEY and CDR2 SMNVEV (reference sequence). J gave up 2 bases and V 3 bases, and 5 bases lay outside the gene matches. Here the CDR3 DNA reads TGTGCCAGCAGTTTTTATGGACAGGGGACCTACAATGAGCAGTTCTTC. This translates into CASSFYGQGTYNEQFF.

At least ten counts were recorded for this clonotype. The V and J genes are TRBV12-3 or TRBV12-4 and TRBJ2-4; D remains ambiguous. This CDR3 is 12 amino acids long. The ends were cut back, 6 bases at V and 3 bases at J, with 6 bases in the middle. The CDR3, as DNA: TGTGCCAGCAGCCGAGGCAAAAACATTCAGTACTTC. This encodes CASSRGKNIQYF.

The chain carries TRBV11-1 and TRBJ2-2; maybe TRBD2 (6 bases). The V gene lost 5 bases and the J gene lost 2 bases, with 12 bases spanning the gap. This CDR3 is 15 amino acids long. Looked up from germline, CDR1 is SGHAT and CDR2 is FQDESV (reference sequence). Here the CDR3 DNA reads TGTGCCAGCAGCCGCCGGGGACTCAACACCGGGGAGCTGTTTTTT. It is translated as CASSRRGLNTGELFF.

The chain carries TRBV7-9 and TRBJ2-3; no definite D call. Per germline, CDR1 SEHNR and CDR2 FQNEAQ (reference sequence). The CDR3 is 13 residues long. V was cut by 3 bases and J by 2 bases, with 6 bases left in between. This chain's CDR3 is CASSFAVTDTQYF. CDR3 coding DNA: TGTGCCAGCAGCTTTGCCGTCACAGATACGCAGTATTTT.

This clonotype was counted many times. The V gene is TRBV12-3 or TRBV12-4, the J gene TRBJ2-3; unclear D gene. V lost 2 bases, J lost 11 bases, and 8 bases lay in between. The CDR3 runs to 11 residues. The CDR3 nucleotides read TGTGCCAGCAGTTTAACACAAATGCAGTATTTT. It codes for CASSLTQMQYF.

In its sample, this clonotype was seen many times. CDR3 region: CASILGLRGTEAFF. CDR3 DNA sequence: TGTGCCAGCATCTTGGGGCTTCGAGGGACTGAAGCTTTCTTT. This chain joins TRBV7-2 and TRBJ1-1; possible D gene TRBD1, 5 bases. Germline loops: CDR1 SGHTA, CDR2 FQGNSA. The V and J ends lost 7 bases and 5 bases respectively, with 17 bases between them. This CDR3 comprises 14 residues.

This clonotype was picked up a small number of times. The chain employs TRBV28 and TRBJ1-4; 10 bases match TRBD1. Germline values: CDR1 MDHEN, CDR2 SYDVKM. Trimming removed 4 bases from V and 10 bases from J; junction bases left unmatched: 6. The CDR3 is made up of 14 amino acids. The CDR3 sequence is CASSYRDRGGKLFF. The CDR3 DNA reads as TGTGCCAGCAGTTACCGGGACAGGGGAGGAAAACTGTTTTTT.